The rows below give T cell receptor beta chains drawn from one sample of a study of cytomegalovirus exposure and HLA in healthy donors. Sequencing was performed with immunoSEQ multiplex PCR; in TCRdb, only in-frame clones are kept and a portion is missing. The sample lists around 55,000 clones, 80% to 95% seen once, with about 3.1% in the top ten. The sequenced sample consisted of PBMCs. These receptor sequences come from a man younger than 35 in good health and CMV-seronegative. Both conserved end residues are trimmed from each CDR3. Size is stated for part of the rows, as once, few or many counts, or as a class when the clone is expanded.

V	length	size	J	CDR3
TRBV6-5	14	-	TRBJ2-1	ASSYSGGSVSNEQF
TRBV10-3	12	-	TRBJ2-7	AISGLAKPYEQY
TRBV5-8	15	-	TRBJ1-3	ASSLYGSGLSGNTIY
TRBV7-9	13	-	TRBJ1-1	ASSLAQGIYTEAF
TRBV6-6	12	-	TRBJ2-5	ASSYSPGQETQY
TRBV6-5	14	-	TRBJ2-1	ASSYSLPLAYNEQF
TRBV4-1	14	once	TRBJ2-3	ASSQVIAASTDTQY
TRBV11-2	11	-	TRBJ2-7	ASSLESKSEQY
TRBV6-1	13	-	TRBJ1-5	ASSEWGGSNQPQH
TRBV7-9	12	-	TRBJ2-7	ASSLEGLVVEQY
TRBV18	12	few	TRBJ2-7	ASSPPRGTSVQY
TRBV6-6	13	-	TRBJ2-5	ASSRDRGQQETQY
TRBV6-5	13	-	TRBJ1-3	ASRVTGASGNTIY
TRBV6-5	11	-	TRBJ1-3	ASSLRSGNTIY
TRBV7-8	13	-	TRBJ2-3	ASSPRLAGTDTQY
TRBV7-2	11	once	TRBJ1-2	ASSKTGSYGYT
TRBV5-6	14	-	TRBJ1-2	ASSFEAGDLNYGYT
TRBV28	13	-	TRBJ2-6	ASSFQGSGANVLT
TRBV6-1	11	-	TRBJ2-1	ASSHSGTGAEF
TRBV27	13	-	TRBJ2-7	ASSFVARLYYEQY
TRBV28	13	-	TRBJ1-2	AIGGGGGRGGGYT
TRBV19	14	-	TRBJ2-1	ASSRGTSGYYNEQF
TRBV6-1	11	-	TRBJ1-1	ASSKEVYTEAF
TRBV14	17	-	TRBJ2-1	ASSQDEGLAGGFYNEQF
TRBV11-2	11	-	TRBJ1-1	ASSVGRNTEAF
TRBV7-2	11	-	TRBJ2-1	ASSLGLHNEQF
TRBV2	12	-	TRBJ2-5	ASRPPVLVETQY
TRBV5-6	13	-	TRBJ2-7	ASSYGRSPSYEQY
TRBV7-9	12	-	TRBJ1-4	ASSLDAQGEKLF
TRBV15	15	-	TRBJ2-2	ATSGPDGAGGSGELF
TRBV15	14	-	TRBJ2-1	ATSRAWRNSYNEQF
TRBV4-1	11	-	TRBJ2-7	ASSWASGYEQY
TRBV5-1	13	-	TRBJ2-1	ASSLSPGLHNEQF
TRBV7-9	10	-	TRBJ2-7	ASSSLRYEQY
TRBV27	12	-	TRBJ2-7	ASSLRINSYEQY
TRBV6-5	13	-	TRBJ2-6	ASSTVRSGANVLT
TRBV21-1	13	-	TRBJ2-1	ASSKALPGFNEQF
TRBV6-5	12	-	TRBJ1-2	ASSYGTVQNGYT
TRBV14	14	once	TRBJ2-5	ASSLGRASRQETQY
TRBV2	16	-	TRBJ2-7	ASSAGTSGIKISYEQY
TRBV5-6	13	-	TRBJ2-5	ASSFYQGYQETQY
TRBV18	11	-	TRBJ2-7	ASSPGQGDEQY
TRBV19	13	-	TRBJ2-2	ASSIVETGSGELF
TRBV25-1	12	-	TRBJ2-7	ASSESTGGHEQY
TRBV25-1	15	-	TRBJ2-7	ASSGGTRGQGSYEQY
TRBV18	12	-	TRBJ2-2	ASSPPSNTGELF
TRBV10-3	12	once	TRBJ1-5	AISERGRNQPQH
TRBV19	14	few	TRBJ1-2	ASSMNEGRGPYGYT
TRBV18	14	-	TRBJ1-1	ASSPSPGLGNTEAF
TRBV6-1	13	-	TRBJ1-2	ASSIETEPSYGYT
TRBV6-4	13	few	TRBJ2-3	ASSVTSGSGDTQY
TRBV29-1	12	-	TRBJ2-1	SVVGREERNEQF
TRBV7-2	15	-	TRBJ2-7	ASSLGTFALGAYEQY
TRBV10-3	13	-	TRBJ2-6	AISESSSGANVLT
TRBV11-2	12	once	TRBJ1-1	ASSIYGGSTEAF